One and the same sample provided the 3 T cell receptor beta chains below, sequenced in a study of T cell repertoires in cytomegalovirus infection. MiXCR, applied by TCRdb to the reads, yields one record per CDR3 protein. The table shows 600,000 to 800,000 distinct CDR3 sequences, with 24% occurring only once. Sequencing used CD8+ T cells from PBMCs. Receptors were obtained from a human donor in good health (CMV status not recorded). Some clones in this sample may be carry-over from other donors' samples.

Turning to this clonotype: This may stem from a read error, because a much larger clone lies one nucleotide away. This chain uses TRBV28 with TRBJ2-7; D possibly matches TRBD1 or TRBD2 (6 bases each). This CDR3 is 14 amino acids long. Germline V gene data show CDR1 as MDHEN and CDR2 as SYDVKM. CDR3 in DNA: TGTGCCAACAGTTTGAAAGGGGGGTACTACGAGCAGTACGTC. Translation gives CANSLKGGYYEQYV.

This clonotype was observed many times. The V call is TRBV7-8, the J call TRBJ1-5, with a possible D match to TRBD1 (6 bases). Trimming removed 5 bases at V and 5 bases at J, with 16 bases between. This CDR3 has 15 amino acids. Germline V gene lookup returns CDR1 SGHVS and CDR2 FQNEAQ. CDR3: CASSPTGFVDQPQHF. CDR3 coding DNA: TGTGCCAGCAGCCCCACAGGGTTTGTAGATCAGCCCCAGCATTTT.

This chain links TRBV27 with TRBJ1-1; D perhaps matches TRBD1 (5 bases). Trimming took 2 bases from V and 1 from J, leaving 8 bases between them. Per the germline V gene, CDR1 is MNHEY and CDR2 is SMNVEV (reference sequence). The CDR3 is 14 residues long. CDR3 loop: CASSLDSANTEAFF. The CDR3 region has the DNA TGTGCCAGCAGTTTAGACAGTGCGAACACTGAAGCTTTCTTT.